This passage covers 14 T cell receptor beta chains from one sample sequenced in a study of T cell changes during pregnancy in multiple sclerosis. The table came from immunoSEQ multiplex PCR; TCRdb's copy has only in-frame clones and leaves some out. The sample includes some 63,000 clones, 90% to 95% of them seen just once. The starting material was peripheral blood, obtained before pregnancy. Receptors originate from a female donor with multiple sclerosis, enrolled in a pregnancy study.

This clone was seen only once. This chain joins TRBV18 and TRBJ2-6; unclear D gene. The ends were cut back, 1 base at V and 1 base at J, with 8 bases in the middle. Germline values: CDR1 KGHSH, CDR2 LQKENI. CDR3 length equals 16 residues. This CDR3 is CASSPLAGSGANVLTF. For the CDR3, the DNA is TGTGCCAGCTCACCACTCGCCGGGTCTGGGGCCAACGTCCTGACTTTC.

This chain links TRBV14 with TRBJ2-1; D might be TRBD2 (5 bases). Trimming removed 0 bases at V and 1 base at J, with 13 bases between. The V gene's germline CDR1 is SGHDN and CDR2 FVKESK. The CDR3 runs 17 residues. For the CDR3, the DNA is TGTGCCAGCAGCCAAGATCCCTCCACGGGGTCCTACAATGAGCAGTTCTTC. It translates to CASSQDPSTGSYNEQFF.

The rearrangement uses TRBV7-2 and TRBJ2-7, with TRBD1 as a possible D gene (5 bases). The V gene's germline CDR1 is SGHTA and CDR2 FQGNSA. Trimming took off 4 bases at V and 7 bases at J, with 20 bases between the two ends. CDR3 length equals 15 residues. The CDR3 coding sequence is TGTGCCAGCAGCTCGTGGGGAACTCGGGCAGGGGAGCAGTACTTC. Its translation: CASSSWGTRAGEQYF.

The chain links TRBV18 to TRBJ2-7; D not resolved. The CDR3 contains 12 residues. Germline V CDR1 and CDR2: KGHSH, LQKENI. Trimming took off 5 bases at V and 3 bases at J, with 8 bases between the two ends. The CDR3 DNA sequence: TGTGCCAGCTCAGACATGCGCTACGAGCAGTACTTC. Amino acid sequence: CASSDMRYEQYF.

V and J are TRBV29-1 and TRBJ2-7, with D tentatively TRBD1 (5 bases). The length of the CDR3 is 11 residues. The germline V gene encodes CDR1 SQVTM and CDR2 ANQGSEA. V dropped 4 bases and J dropped 6 bases, with 10 bases sitting between them. The CDR3 is CSVVGPGEQYF. The CDR3 bases are TGCAGCGTTGTGGGGCCTGGCGAGCAGTACTTC.

J is TRBJ2-4 and V is TRBV9; TRBD2 matches 9 bases. The V segment lost 4 bases and the J segment 3 bases; nucleotides outside the gene matches: 17. This CDR3 spans 19 amino acids. Germline CDR1 and CDR2: SGDLS and YYNGEE. The CDR3 nucleotides read TGTGCCAGCAGCACCCGGGGTAGCGGGGGACTCAGGGTCAAAAACATTCAGTACTTC. Translation gives CASSTRGSGGLRVKNIQYF.

The chain uses TRBV5-1 and TRBJ2-3, with 9 bases that match TRBD1. V shed 2 bases, J shed 4 bases, and the junction held 5 bases outside the gene matches. Germline loops: CDR1 SGHRS, CDR2 YFSETQ. CDR3 size: 15 residues. This CDR3 is CASSFSGTGPDTQYF. CDR3 DNA sequence: TGCGCCAGCAGCTTCTCTGGGACAGGGCCAGATACGCAGTATTTT.

The rearrangement uses TRBV25-1 and TRBJ2-3, with D possibly being TRBD2 (6 bases). Trimming took off 4 bases at V and 3 bases at J, with 20 bases between the two ends. From germline, CDR1 is MGHDK and CDR2 SYGVNS. CDR3 length: 17 amino acids. This CDR3 reads CASSAYPLAGWTDTQYF. CDR3 DNA sequence: TGTGCCAGCAGTGCATACCCGCTGGCGGGGTGGACAGATACGCAGTATTTT.

The CDR3 reads CASSRGDSETQYF. The CDR3 DNA sequence: TGTGCCAGCTCACGGGGGGACTCAGAGACCCAGTACTTC. This chain connects TRBV18 to TRBJ2-5; possibly TRBD2 for D (6 bases). V lost 4 bases and J 4 bases, leaving 10 bases between the germline ends. CDR3 length equals 13 residues. The germline CDR1 and CDR2 sequences are KGHSH and LQKENI.

This chain connects TRBV14 to TRBJ1-1; D may be TRBD1 (5 bases). CDR3 size: 15 residues. Trimming removed 3 bases at V and 6 bases at J, with 17 bases between. Germline V gene sequence: CDR1 SGHDN, CDR2 FVKESK. CDR3 nucleotide sequence: TGTGCCAGCAGCCAGTTAGGCGGGGCCCCTCCTGAAGCTTTCTTT. It is translated as CASSQLGGAPPEAFF.

The J gene is TRBJ1-4, the V gene TRBV19, with 7 bases fitting TRBD1. Germline-derived CDR1 and CDR2 are LNHDA and SQIVND (reference sequence). The CDR3 covers 18 residues. J gave up 0 bases and V 6 bases, and 13 bases lay outside the gene matches. CDR3 nucleotides: TGTGCCAGTAGCATGCGGGAGGGGGCAACAACAACTAATGAAAAACTGTTTTTT. It codes for CASSMREGATTTNEKLFF.

The chain uses TRBV19 and TRBJ1-2, with D tentatively TRBD1 (5 bases). Trimming took off 2 bases at V and 6 bases at J, with 19 bases between the two ends. This CDR3 contains 16 residues. Germline CDR1 is LNHDA and CDR2 is SQIVND (reference sequence). In nucleotides, the CDR3 is TGTGCCAGTAGTATAACCTCGACAAGGAGGGGACATGGCTACACCTTC. Its translation is CASSITSTRRGHGYTF.

V gene TRBV4-1 combines with J gene TRBJ1-3, with 8 bases fitting TRBD1. The CDR3 totals 18 residues. Germline V CDR1 and CDR2: MGHRA, YSYEKL. J was trimmed by 1 base and V by 3 bases; bases with no gene match: 11. CDR3 DNA sequence: TGCGCCAGCAGCCATGCCGGGACAGGTATTCCTTCTGGAAACACCATATATTTT. Translation: CASSHAGTGIPSGNTIYF.

The chain joins TRBV20-1 to TRBJ2-7; 8 nucleotides agree with TRBD1. This CDR3 has 11 amino acids. V was clipped by 6 bases and J by 6 bases; unmatched bases: 4. CDR1 is DFQATT and CDR2 is SNEGSKA in the germline V gene (reference sequence). The DNA of the CDR3 is TGCAGTGCCCACGGGACAGGCGAGCAGTACTTC. It yields the protein CSAHGTGEQYF.